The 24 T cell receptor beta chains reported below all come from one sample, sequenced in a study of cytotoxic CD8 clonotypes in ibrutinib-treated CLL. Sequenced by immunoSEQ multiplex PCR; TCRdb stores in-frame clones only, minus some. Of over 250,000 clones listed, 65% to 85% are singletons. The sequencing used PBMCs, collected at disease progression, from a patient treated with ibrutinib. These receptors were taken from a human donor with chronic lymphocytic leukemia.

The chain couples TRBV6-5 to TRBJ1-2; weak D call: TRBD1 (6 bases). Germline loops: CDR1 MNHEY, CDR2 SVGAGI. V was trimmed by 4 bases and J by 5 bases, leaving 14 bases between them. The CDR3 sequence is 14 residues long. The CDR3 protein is CASSLQGVGYGYTF. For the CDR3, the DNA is TGTGCCAGCAGTTTACAGGGTGTGGGGTATGGCTACACCTTC.

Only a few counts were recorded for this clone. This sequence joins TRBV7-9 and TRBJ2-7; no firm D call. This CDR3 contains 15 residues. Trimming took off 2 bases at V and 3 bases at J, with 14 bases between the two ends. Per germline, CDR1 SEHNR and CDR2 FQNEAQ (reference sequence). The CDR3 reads CASSLSGVGNYEQYF. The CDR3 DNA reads TGTGCCAGCAGCTTATCAGGAGTAGGTAACTACGAGCAGTACTTC.

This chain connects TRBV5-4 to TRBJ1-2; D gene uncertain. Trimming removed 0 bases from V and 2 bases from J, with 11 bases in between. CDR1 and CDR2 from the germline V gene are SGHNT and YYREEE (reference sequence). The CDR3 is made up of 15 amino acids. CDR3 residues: CASSLEGDPNYGYTF. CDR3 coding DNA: TGTGCCAGCAGCTTGGAGGGTGACCCCAACTATGGCTACACCTTC.

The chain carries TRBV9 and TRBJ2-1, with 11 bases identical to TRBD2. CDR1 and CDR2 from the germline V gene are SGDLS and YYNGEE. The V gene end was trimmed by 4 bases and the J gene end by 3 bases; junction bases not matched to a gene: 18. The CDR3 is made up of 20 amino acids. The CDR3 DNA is TGTGCCAGCAGCCATGGGAGGTCCTTACTAGCGGGAGTGGGCTACAATGAGCAGTTCTTC. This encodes CASSHGRSLLAGVGYNEQFF. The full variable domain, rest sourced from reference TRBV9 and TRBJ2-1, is DSGVTQTPKHLITATGQRVTLRCSPRSGDLSVYWYQQSLDQGLQFLIQYYNGEERAKGNILERFSAQQFPDLHSELNLSSLELGDSALYFCASSHGRSLLAGVGYNEQFFGPGTRLTVL.

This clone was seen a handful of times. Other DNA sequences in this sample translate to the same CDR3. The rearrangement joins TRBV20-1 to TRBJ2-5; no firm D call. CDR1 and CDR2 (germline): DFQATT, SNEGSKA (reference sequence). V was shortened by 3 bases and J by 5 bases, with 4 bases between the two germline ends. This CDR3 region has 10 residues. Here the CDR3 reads CSARVETQYF. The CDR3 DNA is TGCAGTGCTAGGGTTGAGACCCAGTACTTC.

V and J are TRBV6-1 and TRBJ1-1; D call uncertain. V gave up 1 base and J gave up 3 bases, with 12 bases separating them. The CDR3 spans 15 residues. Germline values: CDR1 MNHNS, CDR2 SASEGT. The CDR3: CASSEGWADYTEAFF. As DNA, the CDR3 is TGTGCCAGCAGTGAAGGTTGGGCAGATTACACTGAAGCTTTCTTT.

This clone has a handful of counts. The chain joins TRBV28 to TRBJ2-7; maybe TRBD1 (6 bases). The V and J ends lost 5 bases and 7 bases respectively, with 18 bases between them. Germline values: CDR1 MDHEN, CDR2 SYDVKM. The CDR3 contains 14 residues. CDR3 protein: CASSERDIDREQYF. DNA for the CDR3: TGTGCCAGCAGTGAACGGGATATCGACAGGGAGCAGTACTTC.

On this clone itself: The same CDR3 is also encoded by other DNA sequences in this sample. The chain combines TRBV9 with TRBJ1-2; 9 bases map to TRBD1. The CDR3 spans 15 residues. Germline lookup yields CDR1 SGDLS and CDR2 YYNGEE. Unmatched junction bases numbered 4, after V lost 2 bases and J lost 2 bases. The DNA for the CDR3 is TGTGCCAGCAGCGTCGGCGGACAGGGGAACTATGGCTACACCTTC. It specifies CASSVGGQGNYGYTF.

The CDR3: CASSPGLATYEQYF. The CDR3 nucleotides are TGTGCCAGCTCACCGGGACTAGCTACTTACGAGCAGTACTTC. The V and J genes are TRBV18 and TRBJ2-7; 9 bases are a match to TRBD2. J was trimmed by 4 bases and V by 3 bases; bases with no gene match: 4. The CDR3 is 14 amino acids. CDR1 KGHSH and CDR2 LQKENI come from the germline V gene.

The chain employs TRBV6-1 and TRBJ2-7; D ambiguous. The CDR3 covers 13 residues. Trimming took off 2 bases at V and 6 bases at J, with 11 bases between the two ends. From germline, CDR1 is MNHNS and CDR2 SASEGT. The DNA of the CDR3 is TGTGCCAGCAGTGAATCACCAGGCCGCGAGCAGTACTTC. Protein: CASSESPGREQYF.

CDR3 loop: CASSKEGVANTGELFF. CDR3 DNA sequence: TGCGCCAGCAGCAAGGAAGGCGTCGCGAACACCGGGGAGCTGTTTTTT. The chain recombines TRBV5-1 with TRBJ2-2, with D unclear. V was cut by 4 bases and J by 0 bases, with 13 bases left in between. Germline assignment: CDR1 SGHRS and CDR2 YFSETQ. The length of the CDR3 is 16 residues.

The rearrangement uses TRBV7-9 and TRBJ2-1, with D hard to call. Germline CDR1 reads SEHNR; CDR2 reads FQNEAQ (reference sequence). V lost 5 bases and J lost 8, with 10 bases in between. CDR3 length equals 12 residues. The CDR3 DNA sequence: TGTGCCAGCAGCCCCCTTCAATATGAGCAGTTCTTC. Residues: CASSPLQYEQFF.

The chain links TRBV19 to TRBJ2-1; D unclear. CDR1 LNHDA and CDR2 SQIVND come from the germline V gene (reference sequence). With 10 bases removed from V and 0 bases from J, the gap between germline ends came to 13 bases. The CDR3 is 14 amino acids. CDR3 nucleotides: TGTGCCACAAAATTAAGGAGCTCCTACAATGAGCAGTTCTTC. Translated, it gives CATKLRSSYNEQFF.

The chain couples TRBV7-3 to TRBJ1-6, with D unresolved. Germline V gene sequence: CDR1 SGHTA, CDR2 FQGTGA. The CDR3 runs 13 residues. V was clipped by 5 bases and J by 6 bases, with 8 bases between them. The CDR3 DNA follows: TGTGCCAGCAGCGAGGACGGTAATTCACCCCTCCACTTT. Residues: CASSEDGNSPLHF.

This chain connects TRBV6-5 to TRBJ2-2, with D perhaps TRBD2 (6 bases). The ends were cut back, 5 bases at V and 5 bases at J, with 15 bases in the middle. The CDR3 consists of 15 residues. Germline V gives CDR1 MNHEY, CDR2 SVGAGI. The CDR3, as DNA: TGTGCCAGCAGTCCCCGAGCGGGCCGAACCGGGGAGCTGTTTTTT. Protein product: CASSPRAGRTGELFF.

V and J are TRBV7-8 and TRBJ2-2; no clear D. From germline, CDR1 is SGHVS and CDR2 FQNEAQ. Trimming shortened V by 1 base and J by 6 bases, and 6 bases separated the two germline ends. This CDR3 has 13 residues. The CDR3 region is CASSLGGSGELFF. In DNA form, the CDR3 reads TGTGCCAGCAGCTTAGGGGGTTCCGGGGAGCTGTTTTTT.

CDR3 nucleotide sequence: TGTGCCAGCAGCGTAAGGGACAGGGAGTACGAGCAGTACTTC. It codes for CASSVRDREYEQYF. This chain joins TRBV9 and TRBJ2-7; 9 bases line up with TRBD1. J gave up 4 bases and V 1 base, and 3 bases lay outside the gene matches. The CDR3 is made up of 14 amino acids. The germline V gene has CDR1 SGDLS and CDR2 YYNGEE.

CDR3 DNA sequence: TGCGCCAGCAGCTTGGGTATTAGCGGGTATGATGAGCAGTTCTTC. Amino acid sequence: CASSLGISGYDEQFF. The V gene is TRBV5-1, the J gene TRBJ2-1; 7 bases are a match to TRBD2. J gave up 8 bases and V 0 bases, and 8 bases lay outside the gene matches. CDR3 length: 15 residues. From germline, CDR1 is SGHRS and CDR2 YFSETQ. The entire variable domain, with the rest obtained from reference TRBV5-1 and TRBJ2-1, is as follows: KAGVTQTPRYLIKTRGQQVTLSCSPISGHRSVSWYQQTPGQGLQFLFEYFSETQRNKGNFPGRFSGRQFSNSRSEMNVSTLELGDSALYLCASSLGISGYDEQFFGPGTRLTVL.

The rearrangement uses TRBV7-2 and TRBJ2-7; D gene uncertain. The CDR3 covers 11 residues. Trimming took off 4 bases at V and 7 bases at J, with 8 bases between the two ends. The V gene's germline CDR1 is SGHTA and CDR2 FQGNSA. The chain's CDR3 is CASSSRWEQYF. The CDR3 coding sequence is TGTGCCAGCAGCTCTCGGTGGGAGCAGTACTTC.

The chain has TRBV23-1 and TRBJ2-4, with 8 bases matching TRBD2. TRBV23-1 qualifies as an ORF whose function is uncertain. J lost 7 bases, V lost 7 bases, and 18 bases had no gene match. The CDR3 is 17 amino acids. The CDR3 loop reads CASITRGPPRGGNIQYF. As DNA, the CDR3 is TGCGCCAGCATCACCCGGGGGCCCCCCCGGGGGGGGAACATTCAGTACTTC.

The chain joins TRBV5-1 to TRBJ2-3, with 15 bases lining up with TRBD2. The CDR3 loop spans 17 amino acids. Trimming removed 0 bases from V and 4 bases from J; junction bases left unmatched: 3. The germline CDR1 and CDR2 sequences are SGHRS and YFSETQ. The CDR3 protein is CASSLAGLAGGSDTQYF. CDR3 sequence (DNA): TGCGCCAGCAGCTTGGCGGGACTAGCGGGGGGTTCAGATACGCAGTATTTT. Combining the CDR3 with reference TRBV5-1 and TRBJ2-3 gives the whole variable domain KAGVTQTPRYLIKTRGQQVTLSCSPISGHRSVSWYQQTPGQGLQFLFEYFSETQRNKGNFPGRFSGRQFSNSRSEMNVSTLELGDSALYLCASSLAGLAGGSDTQYFGPGTRLTVL.

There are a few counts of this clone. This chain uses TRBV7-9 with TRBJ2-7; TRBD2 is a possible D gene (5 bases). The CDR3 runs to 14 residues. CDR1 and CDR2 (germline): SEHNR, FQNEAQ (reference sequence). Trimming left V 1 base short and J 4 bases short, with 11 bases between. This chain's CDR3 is CASSLGGQRYEQYF. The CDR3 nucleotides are TGTGCCAGCAGCTTAGGAGGGCAAAGGTACGAGCAGTACTTC. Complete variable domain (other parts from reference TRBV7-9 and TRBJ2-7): DTGVSQNPRHKITKRGQNVTFRCDPISEHNRLYWYRQTLGQGPEFLTYFQNEAQLEKSRLLSDRFSAERPKGSFSTLEIQRTEQGDSAMYLCASSLGGQRYEQYFGPGTRLTVT.

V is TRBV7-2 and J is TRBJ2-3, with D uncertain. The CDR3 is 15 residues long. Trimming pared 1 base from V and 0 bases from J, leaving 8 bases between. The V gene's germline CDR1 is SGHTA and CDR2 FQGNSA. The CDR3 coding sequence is TGTGCCAGCAGCTTAGAGGGCGCTAGCACAGATACGCAGTATTTT. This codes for CASSLEGASTDTQYF.

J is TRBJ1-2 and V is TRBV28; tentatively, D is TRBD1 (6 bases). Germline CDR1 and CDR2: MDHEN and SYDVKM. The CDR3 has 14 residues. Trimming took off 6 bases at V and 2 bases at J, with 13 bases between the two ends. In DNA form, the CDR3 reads TGTGCCAGCAGGGAGACAGGTGGGAACTATGGCTACACCTTC. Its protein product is CASRETGGNYGYTF.